This is a list of T cell receptor beta chains from one sample in a study of human T cells and chemical hapten exposure. One entry per CDR3 protein, called by TCRdb with MiXCR from the RACE reads. The table has fewer than 300,000 distinct CDR3 sequences, approximately 8.6% seen once. The sample was whole blood, taken in connection with sensitization to the hapten diphenylcyclopropenone (DPC). The receptor set was obtained from a woman between 40 and 50 years old with alopecia areata. Some clones in this sample may be carry-over from other donors' samples. Each CDR3 is given with its conserved first and last residue. D genes are given only for firm matches. Size tells how often a clone was seen (once, few, many) or the class of an expanded clone, and some rows leave it out.

>TRBV29-1|TRBD1|few|TRBJ2-1
CSVLTGTGVGNEQFF
TGCAGCGTTTTAACCGGGACAGGGGTGGGGAATGAGCAGTTCTTC
>TRBV3-1|TRBD2|few|TRBJ2-7
CASSQASRGTEQYF
TGTGCCAGCAGCCAAGCGTCGCGGGGGACCGAGCAGTACTTC
>TRBV6-2/TRBV6-3|.|.|TRBJ1-1
CASSYGWKEGTEAFF
TGTGCCAGCAGTTACGGGTGGAAAGAGGGCACTGAAGCTTTCTTT
>TRBV6-2/TRBV6-3|.|many|TRBJ1-5
CASSYVREGNQPQHF
TGTGCCAGCAGTTACGTCAGGGAGGGCAATCAGCCCCAGCATTTT
>TRBV4-2|.|.|TRBJ2-2
CASSSEPQGAGELFF
TGTGCCAGCAGCTCCGAACCGCAGGGAGCCGGGGAGCTGTTTTTT
>TRBV6-2/TRBV6-3|TRBD2|few|TRBJ2-2
CATNSGRASGELFF
TGTGCCACCAATAGCGGGAGGGCCAGCGGGGAGCTGTTTTTT
>TRBV6-5|.|few|TRBJ2-1
CASTEAGSYNEQFF
TGTGCCAGCACCGAGGCCGGTTCCTACAATGAGCAGTTCTTC
>TRBV6-1|.|.|TRBJ2-6
CASSELRGSGANVLTF
TGTGCCAGCAGTGAATTACGGGGATCTGGGGCCAACGTCCTGACTTTC
>TRBV2|TRBD1|few|TRBJ2-7
CASNNGAGQAYEQYF
TGTGCCAGCAATAATGGGGCGGGACAGGCCTACGAGCAGTACTTC
>TRBV3-1|.|many|TRBJ1-1
CASSPHLDGEAFF
TGTGCCAGCAGCCCTCACCTGGACGGGGAAGCTTTCTTT
>TRBV15|TRBD1|few|TRBJ1-4
CATSNEGANEKLFF
TGTGCCACCAGCAATGAGGGGGCGAACGAAAAACTGTTTTTT
>TRBV20-1|.|few|TRBJ1-3
CSASKENTIYF
TGCAGTGCGTCAAAGGAAAACACCATATATTTT